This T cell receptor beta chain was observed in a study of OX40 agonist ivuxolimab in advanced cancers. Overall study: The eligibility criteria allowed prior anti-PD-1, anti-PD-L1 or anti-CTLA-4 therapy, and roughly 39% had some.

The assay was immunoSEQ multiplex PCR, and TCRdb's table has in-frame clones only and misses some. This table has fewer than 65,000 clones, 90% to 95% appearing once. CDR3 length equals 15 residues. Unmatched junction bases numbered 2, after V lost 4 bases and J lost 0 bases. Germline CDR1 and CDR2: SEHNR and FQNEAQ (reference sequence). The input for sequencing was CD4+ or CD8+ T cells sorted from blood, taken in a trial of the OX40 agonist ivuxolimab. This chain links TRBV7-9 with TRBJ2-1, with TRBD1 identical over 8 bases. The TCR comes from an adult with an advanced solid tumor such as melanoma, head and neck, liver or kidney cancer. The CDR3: CASSWTGRSYNEQFF. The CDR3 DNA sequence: TGTGCCAGCAGCTGGACAGGGCGCTCCTACAATGAGCAGTTCTTC.